The entry below describes one T cell receptor (beta chain). The CDR3 is 16 amino acids. Trimming took 3 bases from V and 4 from J, leaving 14 bases between them. The germline V gene has CDR1 SGDLS and CDR2 YYNGEE. This sample's treatment: around 19 received Ad26.COV2.S at low or high dose, single or two shots; 5 received placebo; per-sample allocation not given. Specimens were obtained on day 63 following the first vaccine or placebo injection. These data originate in a study of Ad26.COV2.S vaccination and SARS-CoV-2 variants. Study background: Intramuscularly, Ad26.COV2.S was given either once or twice, 56 days apart.

Sequencing was performed with immunoSEQ multiplex PCR; in TCRdb, only in-frame clones are kept and a portion is missing. The repertoire has some 340,000 clones, around four fifths of them found once; the top ten carry 2% to 2.5%. This material consisted of peripheral blood, taken in a trial of Ad26.COV2.S vaccine versus placebo. The TCR was taken from a person aged 18-65 years who received the Ad26.COV2.S COVID-19 vaccine or a placebo. The chain carries TRBV9 and TRBJ1-6; D gene uncertain. In DNA, the CDR3 is TGTGCCAGCAGCGGTGGGCAGCAGATTTATAATTCACCCCTCCACTTT. This sequence encodes CASSGGQQIYNSPLHF.